A single sample gave rise to the 13 T cell receptor beta chains below, sequenced in a study of blood T cells in healthy people across ages. The use of a sample-barcoded 5' primer and a J-beta primer mix characterized a second PCR of roughly 6 to 11 cycles. Via MiXCR, TCRdb re-called the 5' RACE reads, giving one row per CDR3 protein. Here the sample spans under 1 million distinct CDR3 sequences, around two fifths being singletons. The sample was blood. The receptor set was obtained from a man in his fifties or sixties in good health.

The rearrangement uses TRBV28 and TRBJ1-2; D call uncertain. Germline CDR1 and CDR2: MDHEN and SYDVKM. This CDR3 has 15 residues. Trimming left V 2 bases short and J 1 base short, with 11 bases between. The CDR3 nucleotides are TGTGCCAGCAGTTTAGGAGGGAATAGTAACTATGGCTACACCTTC. It yields the protein CASSLGGNSNYGYTF.

This rearrangement joins TRBV6-1 to TRBJ2-7; no reliable D call. CDR3 length: 15 amino acids. V lost 0 bases and J 0 bases, leaving 9 bases between the germline ends. Germline V CDR1 and CDR2: MNHNS, SASEGT. The CDR3 here is CASSEATASSYEQYF. DNA of the CDR3: TGTGCCAGCAGTGAAGCCACAGCTAGCTCCTACGAGCAGTACTTC.

This clonotype occurred a few times. The chain combines TRBV29-1 with TRBJ2-1; tentatively, D is TRBD2 (5 bases). The CDR3 is 13 amino acids. V was clipped by 3 bases and J by 3 bases, with 9 bases between them. Germline V gives CDR1 SQVTM, CDR2 ANQGSEA. CDR3 protein: CSVESGVYNEQFF. CDR3 in DNA: TGCAGCGTTGAGTCCGGGGTCTACAATGAGCAGTTCTTC.

J is TRBJ2-5 and V is TRBV12-3 or TRBV12-4, with 11 bases that match TRBD2. This CDR3 spans 15 amino acids. Trimming took 6 bases from V and 11 from J; bases not matched to a gene: 14. For the CDR3, the DNA is TGTGCCAGCAGACGTAGCGGGGGGGCTCTCAATGAGCAGTACTTC. Amino acid sequence: CASRRSGGALNEQYF.

The chain employs TRBV4-1 and TRBJ1-5; 10 positions agree with TRBD1. Looked up from germline, CDR1 is MGHRA and CDR2 is YSYEKL. Losses at the gene ends were 6 bases for V and 7 bases for J; bases not matched to a gene: 6. This CDR3 has 14 residues. The CDR3 DNA follows: TGCGCCAGCAGTAGACAGGGGGCCAGGCAGCCCCAGCATTTT. Protein sequence: CASSRQGARQPQHF.

The J gene is TRBJ2-7, the V gene TRBV7-6; D is uncertain. The V gene's germline CDR1 is SGHVS and CDR2 FNYEAQ. Trimming left V 3 bases short and J 3 bases short, with 6 bases between. The CDR3 is 12 amino acids. Here the CDR3 reads CASSFNGYEQYF. CDR3 coding DNA: TGTGCCAGCAGCTTTAATGGCTACGAGCAGTACTTC.

The chain carries TRBV20-1 and TRBJ1-1; D remains unclear. The CDR3 has 12 residues. The germline gives CDR1 DFQATT, CDR2 SNEGSKA (reference sequence). Trimming shortened V by 3 bases and J by 4 bases, and 9 bases separated the two germline ends. CDR3 loop: CSARSWSTEAFF. The CDR3 bases are TGCAGTGCTAGGAGTTGGAGCACTGAAGCTTTCTTT.

This chain uses TRBV4-3 with TRBJ2-2; D may match TRBD1 or TRBD2 (6 bases each). This CDR3 is built from 17 residues. From germline, CDR1 is LGHNA and CDR2 YSLEER. V was cut by 1 base and J by 7 bases, with 19 bases left in between. The CDR3 protein is CASSQGRLGGINGELFF. In nucleotides, the CDR3 is TGCGCCAGCAGCCAAGGAAGGTTGGGGGGCATTAACGGGGAGCTGTTTTTT.

The table lists this clonotype with a few counts. The CDR3 loop reads CASRMGQGVETQYF. The CDR3 nucleotides are TGTGCCAGCCGCATGGGACAGGGGGTAGAGACCCAGTACTTC. The genes are TRBV2 and TRBJ2-5; 11 positions match TRBD1. The CDR3 consists of 14 residues. Germline V gene data show CDR1 as SNHLY and CDR2 as FYNNEI. V dropped 8 bases and J dropped 4; count of bases not matched to a gene: 6.

The V call is TRBV9, the J call TRBJ2-5, with D possibly TRBD2 on 6 matching bases. Trimming pared 0 bases from V and 4 bases from J, leaving 10 bases between. CDR3 length: 14 amino acids. Germline assignment: CDR1 SGDLS and CDR2 YYNGEE. The CDR3 here is CASSVVNGGETQYF. The DNA for the CDR3 is TGTGCCAGCAGCGTAGTTAACGGGGGAGAGACCCAGTACTTC.

The rearrangement uses TRBV21-1 and TRBJ2-3; the table's TRBD1 call for D was not verified on the DNA. TRBV21-1 is a pseudogene locus. The CDR3 sequence is 16 residues long. The chain's CDR3 is CASSHRQEIFTDTQYF. CDR3 coding DNA: TGTGCCAGCAGCCATAGACAGGAAATTTTCACAGATACGCAGTATTTT.

The sample holds a few counts of this clonotype. The CDR3 protein is CASSVAVAGAETQYF. The CDR3 nucleotides read TGTGCCAGCAGCGTAGCGGTAGCGGGGGCGGAGACCCAGTACTTC. V usage is TRBV9 and J usage is TRBJ2-5, with 9 positions matching TRBD2. V lost 0 bases to trimming and J lost 5 bases; unmatched junction nucleotides: 5. Germline assignment: CDR1 SGDLS and CDR2 YYNGEE. CDR3 length: 15 residues.

This clonotype has only one observation. The chain joins TRBV24-1 to TRBJ2-2; 10 positions agree with TRBD1. V dropped 3 bases and J dropped 3; count of bases not matched to a gene: 6. Germline V gene lookup returns CDR1 KGHDR and CDR2 SFDVKD. CDR3 length: 17 residues. The CDR3 protein is CATSDQPGTGDTGELFF. The DNA of the CDR3 is TGTGCCACCAGTGATCAACCCGGGACAGGGGACACCGGGGAGCTGTTTTTT.